This passage covers 9 T cell receptor beta chains from one sample sequenced in a study of cytomegalovirus exposure and HLA in healthy donors. Researchers ran the PCR with 60 Vbeta and 13 Jbeta primers. The table came from immunoSEQ multiplex PCR; TCRdb's copy has only in-frame clones and leaves some out. The sample totals around 31,000 clones. Sequencing was carried out using PBMCs. The receptors shown here come from a man aged 25-40 years in good health and CMV-seronegative.

The genes are TRBV7-9 and TRBJ2-7; D is uncertain. V gave up 1 base and J gave up 7 bases, with 5 bases separating them. The CDR3 runs 11 residues. Germline CDR1 and CDR2: SEHNR and FQNEAQ (reference sequence). The CDR3 sequence: CASSLVEEQYF. As DNA, the CDR3 is TGTGCCAGCAGCTTAGTGGAGGAGCAGTACTTC.

The CDR3 here is CSARFSYGYTF. Here the CDR3 DNA reads TGCAGTGCTAGGTTTAGCTATGGCTACACCTTC. This chain links TRBV20-1 with TRBJ1-2; D ambiguous. The CDR3 totals 11 residues. The germline V and J ends were trimmed by 3 bases and 4 bases, with 6 bases remaining between them. CDR1 DFQATT and CDR2 SNEGSKA come from the germline V gene (reference sequence).

The chain is built from TRBV27 and TRBJ2-2; 10 bases map to TRBD2. The trim removed 3 bases at V and 7 bases at J, leaving 8 bases unmatched. CDR1 is MNHEY, CDR2 SMNVEV, per germline (reference sequence). This CDR3 contains 16 residues. CDR3 sequence reads: CASSLRLAGALGELFF. In DNA, the CDR3 is TGTGCCAGCAGTTTGAGGCTAGCGGGGGCCCTCGGGGAGCTGTTTTTT.

The chain recombines TRBV5-6 with TRBJ2-7; possibly TRBD1 for D (7 bases). The CDR3 sequence is 14 residues long. Deletions cut 2 bases from V and 7 bases from J, with 16 bases between. Germline CDR1 reads SGHDT; CDR2 reads YYEEEE. CDR3 sequence: CASSFVGQAGEQYF. The CDR3 DNA reads TGTGCCAGCAGCTTTGTAGGACAGGCGGGGGAGCAGTACTTC.

This sequence joins TRBV5-1 and TRBJ2-3; TRBD2 matches 9 bases. Germline CDR1 and CDR2: SGHRS and YFSETQ. This CDR3 spans 14 amino acids. J lost 6 bases, V lost 3 bases, and 5 bases had no gene match. The CDR3: CASSYGLASDTQYF. The CDR3 region has the DNA TGCGCCAGCAGCTACGGACTAGCGTCTGATACGCAGTATTTT. The full variable domain, its missing parts supplied by reference TRBV5-1 and TRBJ2-3, is KAGVTQTPRYLIKTRGQQVTLSCSPISGHRSVSWYQQTPGQGLQFLFEYFSETQRNKGNFPGRFSGRQFSNSRSEMNVSTLELGDSALYLCASSYGLASDTQYFGPGTRLTVL.

This rearrangement joins TRBV27 to TRBJ2-7; D is perhaps TRBD1 (5 bases). The V end lost 9 bases, the J end lost 1 base, and 19 bases lay between the germline ends. The CDR3 runs to 15 residues. The germline V gene encodes CDR1 MNHEY and CDR2 SMNVEV (reference sequence). The CDR3 protein is CASKPRAALSYEQYF. CDR3 DNA sequence: TGTGCCAGTAAACCCAGGGCCGCTTTATCCTACGAGCAGTACTTC.

The V call is TRBV5-1, the J call TRBJ2-7, with 10 bases identical to TRBD2. The trim removed 4 bases at V and 0 bases at J, leaving 4 bases unmatched. Germline CDR1 and CDR2: SGHRS and YFSETQ. This CDR3 is 15 amino acids long. The CDR3 protein is CASSIAGGTSYEQYF. The CDR3 DNA is TGCGCCAGCAGCATAGCGGGGGGAACCTCCTACGAGCAGTACTTC.

The chain joins TRBV9 to TRBJ2-3; 11 nucleotides align to TRBD2. Germline-derived CDR1 and CDR2 are SGDLS and YYNGEE. Germline trimming cut 0 bases from V and 1 base from J; bases unmatched to any gene: 4. The CDR3 spans 17 residues. In nucleotides, the CDR3 is TGTGCCAGCAGCGTAGGCGGTAGCGGGGGGGGCACAGATACGCAGTATTTT. This sequence encodes CASSVGGSGGGTDTQYF.

The chain joins TRBV10-3 to TRBJ1-5, with 7 bases aligning to TRBD1. V trimming: 5 bases; J trimming: 3 bases; junction bases outside the gene matches: 4. Germline V lookup: CDR1 ENHRY, CDR2 SYGVKD. The CDR3 is 14 amino acids. The DNA of the CDR3 is TGTGCCATCAGTCCGGGACAGCCCAATCAGCCCCAGCATTTT. This translates into CAISPGQPNQPQHF.